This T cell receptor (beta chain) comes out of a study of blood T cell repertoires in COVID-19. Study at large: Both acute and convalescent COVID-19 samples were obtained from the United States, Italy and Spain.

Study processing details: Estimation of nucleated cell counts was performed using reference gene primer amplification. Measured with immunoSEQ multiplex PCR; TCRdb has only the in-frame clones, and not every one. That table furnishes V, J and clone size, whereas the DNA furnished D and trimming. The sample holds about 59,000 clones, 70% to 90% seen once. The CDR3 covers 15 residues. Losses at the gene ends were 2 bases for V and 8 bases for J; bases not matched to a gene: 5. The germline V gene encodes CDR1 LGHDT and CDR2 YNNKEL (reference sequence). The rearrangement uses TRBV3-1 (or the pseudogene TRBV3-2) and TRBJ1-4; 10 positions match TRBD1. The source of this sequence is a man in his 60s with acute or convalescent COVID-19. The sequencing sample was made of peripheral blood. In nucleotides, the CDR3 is TGTGCCAGCAGCCAAATGCGACAGGGGGCGGAAAAACTGTTTTTT. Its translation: CASSQMRQGAEKLFF.